The source of this TCR beta chain is a study of shared clonotypes between healthy human individuals. Sequenced by immunoSEQ multiplex PCR; TCRdb stores in-frame clones only, minus some. This table has 1.4 million to 1.5 million clones, more than 95% appearing once. Study results and caveats: When naive CD4 clonotypes were compared across a few donors, about 5% were shared. A reduction in generation probabilities was seen for non-shared clonotypes relative to those shared by all four donors. Investigators expected sequencing depth to affect clonotype sharing among donors.

With regard to this clone: Its cognate antigen is unknown. Because the CDR3's place on the DNA is in doubt, the DNA is left out and the CDR3 is given as listed by TCRdb.

Germline CDR1 reads MDHEN; CDR2 reads SYDVKM. The CDR3 spans 16 amino acids, including both terminal residues. This TCR was sampled from a man between 25 and 39 years old in good health. The chain employs TRBV28 and TRBJ2-7; the tabulated D call, TRBD1, remains unverified against the DNA. Sequences were obtained from naive CD4+ T cells sorted from blood. The subset was: CD45RA+ positively selected. This CDR3 reads CASSFFGQGASYEQYF.